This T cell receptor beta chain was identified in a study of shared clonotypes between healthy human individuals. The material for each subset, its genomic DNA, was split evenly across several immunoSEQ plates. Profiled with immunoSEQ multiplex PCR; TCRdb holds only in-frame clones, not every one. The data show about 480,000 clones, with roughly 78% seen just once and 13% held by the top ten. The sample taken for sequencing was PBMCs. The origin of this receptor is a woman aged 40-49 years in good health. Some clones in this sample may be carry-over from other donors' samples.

The CDR3 bases are TGTGCCAGCAGCGTAGCCTATTTGGGGACAGGGGGCCGCGAGCAGTACTTC. Its translation is CASSVAYLGTGGREQYF. The gene calls are TRBV9 and TRBJ2-7; 12 bases are shared with TRBD1. The V gene end was trimmed by 0 bases and the J gene end by 6 bases; junction bases not matched to a gene: 10. The germline gives CDR1 SGDLS, CDR2 YYNGEE. The CDR3 is 17 amino acids.